This T cell receptor (beta chain) came from a study of human T cells and chemical hapten exposure. Stated time point: pre-sensitization, week 0. The sample's treatment: therapeutic diphenylcyclopropenone sensitization with weekly scalp DPC. Per the germline V gene, CDR1 is SQVTM and CDR2 is ANQGSEA. V was trimmed by 4 bases and J by 4 bases, leaving 10 bases between them. The CDR3 loop spans 12 amino acids. Points on this clonotype: Its antigen is as yet unknown.

Broader study findings: In comparison with controls, expanded TCRs gave rise to a significantly larger number of large CDR3 similarity clusters.

MiXCR, applied by TCRdb to the RACE reads, yields one record per CDR3 protein. Of 85,000 to 90,000 distinct CDR3 sequences listed, 9.6% were seen once; the top ten hold 3% to 4.5%. The receptor's source is a woman aged 40 to 50 with alopecia areata. Some clones in this sample may be carry-over from other donors' samples. J is TRBJ2-5 and V is TRBV29-1; D gene ambiguous. Sequenced material: whole blood, taken in connection with sensitization to the hapten diphenylcyclopropenone (DPC). The CDR3 loop is CSVVVSRETQYF. The CDR3 DNA follows: TGCAGCGTTGTGGTGAGCAGAGAGACCCAGTACTTC.